The clone carrying this T cell receptor beta chain appeared once. What it recognizes is unknown. The data originate from a study of response to subunit inactivated influenza vaccine. MiXCR was run by TCRdb on the RT-PCR reads, yielding one entry per CDR3 protein. The table lists around 480,000 distinct CDR3 sequences, approximately 15% of them singletons, with 3% in the top ten. The ends were cut back, 4 bases at V and 9 bases at J, with 13 bases in the middle. The CDR3 has 14 residues. The V gene's germline CDR1 is MGHRA and CDR2 YSYEKL. Study-wide points: Each seasonal flu vaccination may recruit only limited new T cells, authors suggested.

This chain uses TRBV4-1 with TRBJ1-6; D gene ambiguous. The sequencing here drew on CD4+ T cells sorted from PBMCs, taken roughly 24 months after vaccination. The TCR sequence derives from a man between 50 and 75 years old who received an inactivated influenza vaccine. CDR3 nucleotide sequence: TGCGCCAGCAGCCGTGAGACGGACGGTTCACCCCTCCACTTT. This codes for CASSRETDGSPLHF.